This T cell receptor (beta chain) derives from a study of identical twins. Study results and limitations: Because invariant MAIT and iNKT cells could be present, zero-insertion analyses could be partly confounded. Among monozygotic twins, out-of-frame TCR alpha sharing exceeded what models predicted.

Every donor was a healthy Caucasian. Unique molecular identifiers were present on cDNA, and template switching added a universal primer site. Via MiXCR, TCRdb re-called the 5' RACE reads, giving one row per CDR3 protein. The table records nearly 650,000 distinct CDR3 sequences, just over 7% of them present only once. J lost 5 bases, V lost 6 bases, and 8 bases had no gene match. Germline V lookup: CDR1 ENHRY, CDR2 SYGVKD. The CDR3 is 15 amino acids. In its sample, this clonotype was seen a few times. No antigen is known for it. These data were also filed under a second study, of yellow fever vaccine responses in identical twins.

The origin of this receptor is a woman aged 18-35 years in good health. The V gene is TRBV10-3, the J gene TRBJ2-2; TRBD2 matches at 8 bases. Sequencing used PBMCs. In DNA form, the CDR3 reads TGTGCCATCAGCCAAGCGGGGGTGCGGACCGGGGAGCTGTTTTTT. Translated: CAISQAGVRTGELFF.